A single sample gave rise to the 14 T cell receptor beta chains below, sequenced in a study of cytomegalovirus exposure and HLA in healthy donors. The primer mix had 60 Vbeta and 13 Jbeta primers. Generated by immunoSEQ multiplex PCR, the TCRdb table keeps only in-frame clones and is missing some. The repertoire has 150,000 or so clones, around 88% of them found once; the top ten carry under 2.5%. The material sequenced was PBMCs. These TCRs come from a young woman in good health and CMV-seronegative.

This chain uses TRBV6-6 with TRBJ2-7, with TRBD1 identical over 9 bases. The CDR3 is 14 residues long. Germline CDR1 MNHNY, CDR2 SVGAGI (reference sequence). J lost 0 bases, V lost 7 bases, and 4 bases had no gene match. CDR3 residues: CASTLDRGSYEQYF. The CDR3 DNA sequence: TGTGCCAGCACCCTGGACAGGGGCTCCTACGAGCAGTACTTC.

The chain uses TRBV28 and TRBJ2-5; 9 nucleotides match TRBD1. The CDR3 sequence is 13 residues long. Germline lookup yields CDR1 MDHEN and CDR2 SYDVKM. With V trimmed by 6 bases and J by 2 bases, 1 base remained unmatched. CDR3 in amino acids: CASRGQGQETQYF. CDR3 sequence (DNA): TGTGCCAGCAGGGGACAGGGTCAAGAGACCCAGTACTTC. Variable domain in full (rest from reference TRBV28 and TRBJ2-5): DVKVTQSSRYLVKRTGEKVFLECVQDMDHENMFWYRQDPGLGLRLIYFSYDVKMKEKGDIPEGYSVSREKKERFSLILESASTNQTSMYLCASRGQGQETQYFGPGTRLLVL.

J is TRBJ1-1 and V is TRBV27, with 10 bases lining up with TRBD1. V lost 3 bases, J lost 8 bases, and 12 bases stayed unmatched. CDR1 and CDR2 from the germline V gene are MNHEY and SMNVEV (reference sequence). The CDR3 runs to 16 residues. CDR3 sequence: CASSFLGTGAFGEAFF. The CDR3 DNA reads TGTGCCAGCAGTTTCTTAGGGACAGGGGCTTTCGGGGAAGCTTTCTTT.

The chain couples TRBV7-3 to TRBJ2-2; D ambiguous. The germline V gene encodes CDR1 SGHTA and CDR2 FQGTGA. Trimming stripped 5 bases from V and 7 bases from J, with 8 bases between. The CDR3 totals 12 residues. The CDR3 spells CASSASGGELFF. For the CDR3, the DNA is TGTGCCAGCAGCGCCTCCGGCGGGGAGCTGTTTTTT.

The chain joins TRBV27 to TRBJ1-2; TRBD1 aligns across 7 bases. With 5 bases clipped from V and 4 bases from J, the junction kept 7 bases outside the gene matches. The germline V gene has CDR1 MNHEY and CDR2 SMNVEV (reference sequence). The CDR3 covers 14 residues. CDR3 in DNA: TGTGCCAGCAGTGAAGGACAGGCGGGCTATGGCTACACCTTC. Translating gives CASSEGQAGYGYTF.

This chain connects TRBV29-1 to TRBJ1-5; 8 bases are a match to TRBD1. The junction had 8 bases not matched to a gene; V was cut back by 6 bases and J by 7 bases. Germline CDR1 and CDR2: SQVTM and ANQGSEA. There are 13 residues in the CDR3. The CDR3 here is CSVTTGVGQPQHF. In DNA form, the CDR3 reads TGCAGCGTCACGACAGGGGTCGGACAGCCCCAGCATTTT.

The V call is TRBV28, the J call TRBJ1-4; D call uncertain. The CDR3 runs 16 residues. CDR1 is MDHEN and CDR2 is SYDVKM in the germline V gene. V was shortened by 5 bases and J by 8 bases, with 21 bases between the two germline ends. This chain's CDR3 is CASSPERIEATEKLFF. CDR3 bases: TGTGCCAGCAGTCCAGAAAGGATTGAGGCGACGGAAAAACTGTTTTTT.

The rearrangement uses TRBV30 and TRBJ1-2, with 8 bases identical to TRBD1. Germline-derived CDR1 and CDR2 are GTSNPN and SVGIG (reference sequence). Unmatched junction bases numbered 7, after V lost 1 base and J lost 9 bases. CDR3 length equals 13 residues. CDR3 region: CAWSGTGLGSYTF. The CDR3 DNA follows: TGTGCCTGGAGTGGGACAGGGCTGGGAAGCTACACCTTC.

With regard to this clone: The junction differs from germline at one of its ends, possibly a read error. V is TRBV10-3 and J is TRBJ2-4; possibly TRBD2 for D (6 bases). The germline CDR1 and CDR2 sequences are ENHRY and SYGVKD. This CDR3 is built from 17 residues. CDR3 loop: CATSGAPLASAKNIQYF. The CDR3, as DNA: TGTGCCACCAGTGGAGCCCCACTAGCTTCAGCCAAAAACATTCAGTACTTC.

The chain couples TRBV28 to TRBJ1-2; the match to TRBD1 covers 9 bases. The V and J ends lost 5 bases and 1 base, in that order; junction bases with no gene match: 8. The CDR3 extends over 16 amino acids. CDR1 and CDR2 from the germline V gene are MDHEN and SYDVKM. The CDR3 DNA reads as TGTGCCAGCAGTGTTGCCGGGACAGGGATTAACTATGGCTACACCTTC. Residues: CASSVAGTGINYGYTF.

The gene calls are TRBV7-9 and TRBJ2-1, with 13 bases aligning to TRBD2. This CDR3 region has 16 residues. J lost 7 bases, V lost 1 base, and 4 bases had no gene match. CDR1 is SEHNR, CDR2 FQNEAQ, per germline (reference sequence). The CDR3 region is CASSLGGLAGVNEQFF. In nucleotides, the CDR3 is TGTGCCAGCAGCTTAGGAGGACTAGCGGGAGTTAATGAGCAGTTCTTC.

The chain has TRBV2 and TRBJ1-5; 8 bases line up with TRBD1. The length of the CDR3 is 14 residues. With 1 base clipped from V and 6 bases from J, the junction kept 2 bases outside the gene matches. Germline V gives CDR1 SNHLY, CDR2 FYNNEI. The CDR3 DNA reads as TGTGCCAGCAGTGAAGGGACAGGGCGTCAGCCCCAGCATTTT. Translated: CASSEGTGRQPQHF.

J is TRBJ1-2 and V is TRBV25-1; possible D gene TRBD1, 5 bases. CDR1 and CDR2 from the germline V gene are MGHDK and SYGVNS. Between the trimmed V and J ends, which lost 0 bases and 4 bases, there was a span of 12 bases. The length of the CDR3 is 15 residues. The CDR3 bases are TGTGCCAGCAGTGAATATAGGGGCAGCTTCTATGGCTACACCTTC. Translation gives CASSEYRGSFYGYTF.

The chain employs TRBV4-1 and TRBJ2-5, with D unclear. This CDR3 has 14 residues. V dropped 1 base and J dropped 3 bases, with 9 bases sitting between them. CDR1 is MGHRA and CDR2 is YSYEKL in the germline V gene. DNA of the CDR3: TGCGCCAGCAGCCAAGGCAACTTTGAAGAGACCCAGTACTTC. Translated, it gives CASSQGNFEETQYF.